This T cell receptor (beta chain) came from a study of blood T cell repertoires in COVID-19. Across the whole study: Sites in the United States, Italy and Spain provided acute and convalescent COVID-19 samples. T cells, B-cell-depleted T cells, or PBMCs provided the cDNA or gDNA that served as material.

The protocol was immunoSEQ multiplex PCR, while the TCRdb copy is restricted to in-frame clones and leaves out a portion. The table includes some 250,000 clones, around 84% detected once. In germline, CDR1 is SNHLY, CDR2 FYNNEI. This CDR3 has 16 residues. Enrolled during active infection, Seattle patients were then followed longitudinally. Turning to this clone: An end of the junction differs from the germline gene, which may be a read error. This sample includes further DNA sequences coding for the same CDR3.

The specimen sequenced was peripheral blood. The chain combines TRBV2 with TRBJ2-2; TRBD2 aligns across 10 bases. This clonotype was obtained from a woman aged 60-70 years with COVID-19, enrolled during active disease. CDR3 sequence reads: CASSEIPSGSSGELFF. The CDR3 DNA reads TGTGCTAGCAGTGAAATTCCTAGCGGGAGTTCAGGGGAGCTGTTTTTT.